The clone carrying this TCR beta chain was seen a few times. Antigen unknown. The record originates from a study of early T cells in non-severe SARS-CoV-2 infection. Overall study: Unsorted whole blood bulk RNA was sequenced, with unpaired chains. Notes on the study in general: Comparison of clonotypes with VDJdb favored anti-spike CD8 responses while missing private and CD4 specificities.

Individual cDNA molecules received unique molecular identifiers during library preparation. TCRdb fed the 5' RACE reads into MiXCR, producing one record per CDR3 protein. The sample lists approximately 30,000 distinct CDR3 sequences; approximately 6.3% were seen once. CDR3 size: 12 residues. V was pared by 4 bases and J by 8 bases, with 6 bases between. Germline V gene data show CDR1 as SGHAT and CDR2 as FQNNGV. The sequenced sample consisted of whole blood. The TCR sequence derives from an adult who was a healthcare worker with PCR-confirmed SARS-CoV-2 infection or an uninfected control (not recorded which). The chain links TRBV11-2 to TRBJ1-6; D call uncertain. The DNA for the CDR3 is TGTGCCAGCAGCTCCTGGGATTCACCCCTCCACTTT. Its translation: CASSSWDSPLHF.